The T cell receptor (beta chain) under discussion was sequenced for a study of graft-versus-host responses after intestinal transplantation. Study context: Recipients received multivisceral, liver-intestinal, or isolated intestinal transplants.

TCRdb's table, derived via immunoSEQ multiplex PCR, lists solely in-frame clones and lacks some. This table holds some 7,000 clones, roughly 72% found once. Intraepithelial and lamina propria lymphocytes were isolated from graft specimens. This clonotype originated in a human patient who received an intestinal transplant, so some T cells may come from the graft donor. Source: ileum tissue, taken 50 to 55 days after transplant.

CDR3 amino acids: CASSKTNSSPKLFF. The CDR3 nucleotides read TGTGCCAGCAGCAAGACTAACTCCTCACCAAAACTGTTTTTT. The V gene is TRBV6-6, the J gene TRBJ1-4; no clear D. The germline V and J ends were trimmed by 6 bases and 10 bases, with 18 bases remaining between them. In germline, CDR1 is MNHNY, CDR2 SVGAGI (reference sequence). CDR3 size: 14 residues.